The subject of this entry is one TCR beta chain. Its cognate antigen is unknown. This CDR3 contains 14 residues. The germline gives CDR1 MNHNY, CDR2 SVGAGI (reference sequence). The trim removed 5 bases at V and 8 bases at J, leaving 12 bases unmatched. This entry comes from a study of blood T cells in healthy people across ages. Study outcomes and limitations: In the absence of known donor CMV status, changes in expanded clonotypes were possibly confounded. Estimated diversity, derived from one million T cells, was regarded as an underestimate. Naive CD4+ cells and diversity were both higher in long-lived donors than in aged donors.

A second PCR of about 6 to 12 cycles used a sample-barcoded 5' primer and a J-beta primer mix. All samples yielded 3 million or more CDR3-containing paired-end reads. Each CDR3 protein gets one entry after TCRdb re-called the 5' RACE reads with MiXCR. This repertoire shows some 1.8 million distinct CDR3 sequences, roughly two fifths found once; its top ten account for roughly 23%. The gene calls are TRBV6-6 and TRBJ2-7; 7 bases align to TRBD1. Material: blood. This sequence originates from a human donor in good health. CDR3 loop: CASSPGTAPTKQYF. CDR3 nucleotide sequence: TGTGCCAGCAGTCCCGGGACAGCCCCTACGAAGCAGTACTTC.